This TCR beta chain was sequenced during a study of OX40 agonist ivuxolimab in advanced cancers. For the study at large: Ivuxolimab, an antibody that agonizes OX40 (CD134), was administered to the patients. Partial responses were achieved by three patients, one with hepatocellular carcinoma and two with cutaneous melanoma. Eligibility rules accepted prior anti-PD-1, anti-PD-L1 or anti-CTLA-4 therapy, and 35% to 40% had some. Whole-study findings and limits: Averaged across samples, CD8+ T cells carried more expanded clones than CD4+ did.

Details on this clone: The antigen is not known.

This CDR3 comprises 15 residues. V lost 4 bases, J lost 3 bases, and 4 bases stayed unmatched. Germline CDR1 and CDR2: LNHDA and SQIVND (reference sequence). Data came from immunoSEQ multiplex PCR; TCRdb stores just in-frame clones and leaves some out. The data hold roughly 50,000 clones, with around 89% observed a single time. V and J are TRBV19 and TRBJ1-1; 11 positions agree with TRBD1. Sequenced material: CD4+ or CD8+ T cells sorted from blood, taken in a trial of the OX40 agonist ivuxolimab. The receptor was isolated from an adult with an advanced solid tumor such as melanoma, head and neck, liver or kidney cancer. As DNA, the CDR3 is TGTGCCAGTAGTACCTGGGACAGGGGGGACACTGAAGCTTTCTTT. Its protein is CASSTWDRGDTEAFF.